This is a list of T cell receptor beta chains from one sample in a study of blood T cells in healthy people across ages. TCRdb reanalysed the 5' RACE reads using MiXCR and keeps one entry per CDR3 protein. The profile shows some 900,000 distinct CDR3 sequences, roughly 50% of them singletons. Source material: blood. The source is a man aged 25 to 40 in good health. Each CDR3 is given with its conserved first and last residue. Fields, in order: clone size, V gene, D gene, J gene, CDR3 DNA, CDR3 protein. D genes are given only for firm matches. Clone sizes are given selectively: once, few, many, or a class where the clone is expanded.

abundance: once; v_gene: TRBV4-1; d_gene: .; j_gene: TRBJ2-1; CDR3nt: TGCGCCAGCAGGTTAGCCGGGACACGACGGGATGAGCAGTTCTTC; CDR3aa: CASRLAGTRRDEQFF
abundance: once; v_gene: TRBV28; d_gene: .; j_gene: TRBJ2-1; CDR3nt: TGTGCCAGCAGCCGCCCCATCGGTGAGCAGTTCTTC; CDR3aa: CASSRPIGEQFF
abundance: few; v_gene: TRBV5-1; d_gene: .; j_gene: TRBJ2-7; CDR3nt: TGCGCCAGCAGCATAAACGGGGCAGCGGCAGAGCAGTACTTC; CDR3aa: CASSINGAAAEQYF
abundance: few; v_gene: TRBV28; d_gene: .; j_gene: TRBJ2-1; CDR3nt: TGTGCCAGCAAGGTGGGAACCTCCTACAATGAGCAGTTCTTC; CDR3aa: CASKVGTSYNEQFF
abundance: .; v_gene: TRBV5-1; d_gene: .; j_gene: TRBJ2-3; CDR3nt: TGCGCCAGCAGCTTGGGAGGGGGAACCCTCACAGATACGCAGTATTTT; CDR3aa: CASSLGGGTLTDTQYF
abundance: .; v_gene: TRBV20-1; d_gene: .; j_gene: TRBJ1-1; CDR3nt: TGCAGTGCTACTCGAGAGAGGGGAGCTTTCTTT; CDR3aa: CSATRERGAFF
abundance: .; v_gene: TRBV5-1; d_gene: .; j_gene: TRBJ2-2; CDR3nt: TGCGCCAGCAGCTCCCTCAGGGACACCGGGGAGCTGTTTTTT; CDR3aa: CASSSLRDTGELFF
abundance: .; v_gene: TRBV7-2; d_gene: .; j_gene: TRBJ2-5; CDR3nt: TGTGCCAGCAGTTCCAGGGGCCAGACCCAGTACTTC; CDR3aa: CASSSRGQTQYF
abundance: .; v_gene: TRBV7-2; d_gene: .; j_gene: TRBJ2-3; CDR3nt: TGTGCCAGCAGCTTAGTGGGGGGAACTAGCACAGATACGCAGTATTTT; CDR3aa: CASSLVGGTSTDTQYF
abundance: .; v_gene: TRBV12-3/TRBV12-4; d_gene: TRBD1; j_gene: TRBJ2-6; CDR3nt: TGTGCCAGCACCTATGCCCGACAGGGGGTAAACGGGGCCAACGTCCTGACTTTC; CDR3aa: CASTYARQGVNGANVLTF
abundance: few; v_gene: TRBV6-2/TRBV6-3; d_gene: .; j_gene: TRBJ1-5; CDR3nt: TGTGCCAGCAGTTACTTTCGGGACATTAGCAATCAGCCCCAGCATTTT; CDR3aa: CASSYFRDISNQPQHF
abundance: few; v_gene: TRBV2; d_gene: TRBD2; j_gene: TRBJ2-5; CDR3nt: TGTGCCTCCTCCCTAGCGGGGGATCAAGATGAGCAGTACTTC; CDR3aa: CASSLAGDQDEQYF
abundance: .; v_gene: TRBV7-9; d_gene: TRBD1; j_gene: TRBJ2-5; CDR3nt: TGTGCCAGCAGCTTAAACCAGGGGGCGGTGAGGGAGACCCAGTACTTC; CDR3aa: CASSLNQGAVRETQYF
abundance: .; v_gene: TRBV28; d_gene: TRBD1; j_gene: TRBJ1-2; CDR3nt: TGTGCCAGCAGTTTCCCCTCGGGACAGGGGTATGGCTACACCTTC; CDR3aa: CASSFPSGQGYGYTF
abundance: few; v_gene: TRBV7-2; d_gene: .; j_gene: TRBJ1-6; CDR3nt: TGTGCCAGCAGCCCTCAGGGTCCCTCCTATAATTCACCCCTCCACTTT; CDR3aa: CASSPQGPSYNSPLHF
abundance: .; v_gene: TRBV20-1; d_gene: .; j_gene: TRBJ2-3; CDR3nt: TGCAGTGCCCGGGACCTCGAGACAGATACGCAGTATTTT; CDR3aa: CSARDLETDTQYF
abundance: .; v_gene: TRBV4-2; d_gene: TRBD2; j_gene: TRBJ2-1; CDR3nt: TGTGCCAGCAGTCACCTGGGAGCGGGGGGGCACAATGAGCAGTTCTTC; CDR3aa: CASSHLGAGGHNEQFF
abundance: many; v_gene: TRBV12-3/TRBV12-4; d_gene: .; j_gene: TRBJ2-7; CDR3nt: TGTGCCAGCAGTTTAGGGGCAGCATACTACGAGCAGTACTTC; CDR3aa: CASSLGAAYYEQYF
abundance: few; v_gene: TRBV20-1; d_gene: .; j_gene: TRBJ2-3; CDR3nt: TGCAGTGCTGATTCAGGGGATACGCAGTATTTT; CDR3aa: CSADSGDTQYF
abundance: many; v_gene: TRBV13; d_gene: .; j_gene: TRBJ2-7; CDR3nt: TGTGCCAGCAGTGGCGGGGTCATCTACGAGCAGTACTTC; CDR3aa: CASSGGVIYEQYF
abundance: few; v_gene: TRBV2; d_gene: .; j_gene: TRBJ2-3; CDR3nt: TGTGCCAGCAGAACCCCCGTCACAGATACGCAGTATTTT; CDR3aa: CASRTPVTDTQYF
abundance: .; v_gene: TRBV4-3; d_gene: .; j_gene: TRBJ2-7; CDR3nt: TGCGCCAGCAGACAAGAAGTAAGGAGCTCCTACGAGCAGTACTTC; CDR3aa: CASRQEVRSSYEQYF
abundance: .; v_gene: TRBV6-6; d_gene: TRBD1; j_gene: TRBJ2-7; CDR3nt: TGTACCAGCAGCGACAGGGGCCTTCCATACGAGCAGTACTTC; CDR3aa: CTSSDRGLPYEQYF
abundance: .; v_gene: TRBV30; d_gene: .; j_gene: TRBJ2-7; CDR3nt: TGTGCCTGGAGTGCCGGGTCAGGGGACTACGAGCAGTACTTC; CDR3aa: CAWSAGSGDYEQYF
abundance: few; v_gene: TRBV28; d_gene: .; j_gene: TRBJ2-7; CDR3nt: TGTGCCAGCAACCAGGGCTCCTACGAGCAGTACTTC; CDR3aa: CASNQGSYEQYF
abundance: .; v_gene: TRBV9; d_gene: TRBD1; j_gene: TRBJ1-2; CDR3nt: TGTGCCAGCAGCGTAGGAACAGGGGGCACCTATGGCTACACCTTC; CDR3aa: CASSVGTGGTYGYTF
abundance: .; v_gene: TRBV5-1; d_gene: .; j_gene: TRBJ2-5; CDR3nt: TGCGCCAGCAGGGCGGGGACGGTCCAAGAGACCCAGTACTTC; CDR3aa: CASRAGTVQETQYF
abundance: few; v_gene: TRBV27; d_gene: .; j_gene: TRBJ2-7; CDR3nt: TGTGCCAGCAGCAAGACGGCCTCCTACGAGCAGTACTTC; CDR3aa: CASSKTASYEQYF
abundance: .; v_gene: TRBV3-1; d_gene: .; j_gene: TRBJ2-7; CDR3nt: TGTGCCAGCAGCCAAGGTGATAAACTATCCTACGAGCAGTACTTC; CDR3aa: CASSQGDKLSYEQYF
abundance: few; v_gene: TRBV7-9; d_gene: .; j_gene: TRBJ2-3; CDR3nt: TGTGCCAGCAGCCCCCGGCTGACCGCTAGCACAGATACGCAGTATTTT; CDR3aa: CASSPRLTASTDTQYF
abundance: .; v_gene: TRBV11-2; d_gene: .; j_gene: TRBJ2-1; CDR3nt: TGTGCCAGCAGCTCCGGGGCCCGTTACAATGAGCAGTTCTTC; CDR3aa: CASSSGARYNEQFF
abundance: .; v_gene: TRBV29-1; d_gene: .; j_gene: TRBJ2-1; CDR3nt: TGCAGCGTTTGCCGGGACGGCAATGAGCGGTTCTTC; CDR3aa: CSVCRDGNERFF
abundance: few; v_gene: TRBV10-1; d_gene: .; j_gene: TRBJ2-4; CDR3nt: TGCGCCAGCAGTGGCATTATCCGAAAAAAGCCGGACATTCAGTACTTC; CDR3aa: CASSGIIRKKPDIQYF
abundance: few; v_gene: TRBV28; d_gene: TRBD2; j_gene: TRBJ2-5; CDR3nt: TGTGCCAGCAGTTTAATCGGGGGGAAAGAGACCCAGTACTTC; CDR3aa: CASSLIGGKETQYF
abundance: .; v_gene: TRBV28; d_gene: TRBD2; j_gene: TRBJ2-5; CDR3nt: TGTGCCAGCAGTTTAGGTAGCGGGGTCGCCTTTAGAGAGGAGCAGTACTTC; CDR3aa: CASSLGSGVAFREEQYF
abundance: few; v_gene: TRBV4-1; d_gene: TRBD2; j_gene: TRBJ2-7; CDR3nt: TGCGCCAGCAGCCAAGATCTGCATCGGGGGGTCAGCTCCTACGAGCAGTACTTC; CDR3aa: CASSQDLHRGVSSYEQYF
abundance: many; v_gene: TRBV12-5; d_gene: .; j_gene: TRBJ2-1; CDR3nt: TGTGCTAGTGGGGGTGGACTAGGGGGGCCCAATGAGCAGTTCTTC; CDR3aa: CASGGGLGGPNEQFF
abundance: .; v_gene: TRBV11-2; d_gene: TRBD2; j_gene: TRBJ2-3; CDR3nt: TGTGCCAGCAGCCGAGGACTAGTCTTAGATACGCAGTATTTT; CDR3aa: CASSRGLVLDTQYF